These 20 T cell receptor beta chains were all obtained from the same sample, sequenced in a study of blood T cell repertoires in COVID-19. Repertoires were generated with immunoSEQ multiplex PCR, while TCRdb's copy carries only in-frame clones and drops some. The sample lists 400,000 to 450,000 clones, roughly 91% seen once, with less than 0.75% in the top ten. Sequenced input: PBMCs or T cells enriched from blood (not recorded which). These receptors were collected from a man between 18 and 29 years old who had recovered from COVID-19.

This CDR3 is CASRGTSNEKLFF. The DNA of the CDR3 is TGTGCCAGCAGAGGGACATCTAATGAAAAACTGTTTTTT. The V call is TRBV3-1 (or the pseudogene TRBV3-2), the J call TRBJ1-4; tentatively, D is TRBD1 (6 bases). This CDR3 contains 13 residues. Per germline, CDR1 LGHDT and CDR2 YNNKEL (reference sequence). V was cut by 6 bases and J by 3 bases, with 8 bases left in between.

The V call is TRBV3-1 (or the pseudogene TRBV3-2), the J call TRBJ1-3; no firm D call. V gave up 1 base and J gave up 3 bases, with 10 bases separating them. The germline V gene has CDR1 LGHDT and CDR2 YNNKEL (reference sequence). The CDR3 extends over 15 amino acids. The CDR3 reads CASSQVDRHGNTIYF. As DNA, the CDR3 is TGTGCCAGCAGCCAAGTTGACCGACATGGAAACACCATATATTTT.

CDR3 protein: CASSGSGTGAGNTIYF. CDR3 nucleotide sequence: TGTGCCAGCAGTGGGTCCGGGACAGGGGCTGGAAACACCATATATTTT. This sequence joins TRBV28 and TRBJ1-3; 10 nucleotides line up with TRBD1. The V gene end was trimmed by 5 bases and the J gene end by 2 bases; junction bases not matched to a gene: 6. From germline, CDR1 is MDHEN and CDR2 SYDVKM. CDR3 size: 16 residues.

A single count supports this clone. The V gene is TRBV6-5, the J gene TRBJ1-5; 8 nucleotides match TRBD1. Trimming cost V 6 bases and J 5 bases; bases outside gene matches: 3. The CDR3 consists of 13 residues. Germline loops: CDR1 MNHEY, CDR2 SVGAGI. The CDR3 is CASSGQGYQPQHF. The CDR3 DNA follows: TGTGCCAGCAGCGGACAGGGCTATCAGCCCCAGCATTTT.

As regards this clone: Within the sample, other DNA sequences also encode this same CDR3. The rearrangement links TRBV6-5 to TRBJ1-4; no firm D call. CDR3 length equals 10 residues. Germline CDR1 and CDR2: MNHEY and SVGAGI. V shed 6 bases and J shed 8 bases, with 4 bases lying between them. CDR3 coding DNA: TGTGCCAGCAGCCAAGAAAAACTGTTTTTT. Its protein product is CASSQEKLFF.

This chain links TRBV27 with TRBJ2-6; D uncertain. CDR3 length equals 14 residues. CDR1 is MNHEY, CDR2 SMNVEV, per germline (reference sequence). Trimming removed 5 bases at V and 0 bases at J, with 5 bases between. The chain's CDR3 is CASSPLSGANVLTF. The DNA of the CDR3 is TGTGCCAGCAGTCCACTCTCTGGGGCCAACGTCCTGACTTTC.

CDR3 residues: CASTTGGNTEAFF. Written as DNA, the CDR3 is TGTGCCAGTACTACGGGGGGAAACACTGAAGCTTTCTTT. The J gene is TRBJ1-1, the V gene TRBV19; TRBD1 might be the D (5 bases). The CDR3 length is 13 residues. Germline lookup yields CDR1 LNHDA and CDR2 SQIVND (reference sequence). V was clipped by 7 bases and J by 2 bases, with 11 bases between them.

J is TRBJ2-3 and V is TRBV30; D is perhaps TRBD1 (6 bases). Germline loops: CDR1 GTSNPN, CDR2 SVGIG (reference sequence). This CDR3 comprises 13 residues. V lost 1 base to trimming and J lost 2 bases, with 7 bases between them. This chain's CDR3 is CAWSGGPTDTQYF. CDR3 sequence (DNA): TGTGCCTGGAGTGGGGGGCCCACAGATACGCAGTATTTT.

V and J are TRBV10-1 and TRBJ1-4; tentative D call: TRBD1 (5 bases). V dropped 9 bases and J dropped 3 bases, with 14 bases sitting between them. Germline CDR1 WNHNN, CDR2 SYGVQD (reference sequence). This CDR3 is 14 amino acids long. The CDR3 protein is CARASGFPNEKLFF. The DNA for the CDR3 is TGCGCCAGGGCATCAGGGTTTCCTAATGAAAAACTGTTTTTT.

V and J are TRBV27 and TRBJ1-6; no clear D. The CDR3 length is 16 residues. With 3 bases removed from V and 2 bases from J, the gap between germline ends came to 11 bases. Looked up from germline, CDR1 is MNHEY and CDR2 is SMNVEV (reference sequence). For the CDR3, the DNA is TGTGCCAGCAGTTTCCTTGCAGCGACCTATAATTCACCCCTCCACTTT. Residues: CASSFLAATYNSPLHF.

This chain links TRBV5-1 with TRBJ1-2; no clear D gene. This CDR3 contains 11 residues. Germline loops: CDR1 SGHRS, CDR2 YFSETQ. The germline V and J ends were trimmed by 7 bases and 5 bases, with 9 bases remaining between them. The CDR3 loop is CASGDQYGYTF. CDR3 coding DNA: TGCGCCAGCGGAGACCAGTATGGCTACACCTTC.

The V gene is TRBV5-6, the J gene TRBJ2-1, with TRBD2 matching over 14 bases. Germline V gene data show CDR1 as SGHDT and CDR2 as YYEEEE. The junction had 6 bases not matched to a gene; V was cut back by 7 bases and J by 3 bases. This CDR3 has 16 amino acids. CDR3 nucleotide sequence: TGTGCCAGCGGGACTAGCGGGGGCCCGTACTACAATGAGCAGTTCTTC. Translating it yields CASGTSGGPYYNEQFF.

V is TRBV11-2 and J is TRBJ1-1; no reliable D call. Germline V gene lookup returns CDR1 SGHAT and CDR2 FQNNGV. Trimming left V 4 bases short and J 5 bases short, with 11 bases between. This CDR3 is built from 13 residues. The CDR3 sequence: CASSYEGGTEAFF. The CDR3 DNA reads TGTGCCAGCAGCTATGAGGGTGGGACTGAAGCTTTCTTT.

The gene calls are TRBV6-1 and TRBJ1-1; 8 positions agree with TRBD1. V trimming: 3 bases; J trimming: 5 bases; junction bases outside the gene matches: 8. The germline CDR1 and CDR2 sequences are MNHNS and SASEGT. This CDR3 is built from 15 residues. CDR3 in amino acids: CASSDSTGGRTEAFF. The CDR3 region has the DNA TGTGCCAGCAGTGACAGTACAGGGGGGAGAACTGAAGCTTTCTTT.

The chain joins TRBV3-1 (or the pseudogene TRBV3-2) to TRBJ2-1, with 9 bases aligning to TRBD2. The CDR3 covers 17 residues. Germline CDR1 reads LGHDT; CDR2 reads YNNKEL (reference sequence). V was pared by 0 bases and J by 0 bases, with 3 bases of the junction left unmatched. The CDR3 DNA reads TGTGCCAGCAGCCAAGATATAGCGGGGGCCTCCTACAATGAGCAGTTCTTC. It encodes CASSQDIAGASYNEQFF.

This chain joins TRBV6-5 and TRBJ1-2; no definite D call. Germline V gives CDR1 MNHEY, CDR2 SVGAGI. V was shortened by 0 bases and J by 5 bases, with 13 bases between the two germline ends. There are 15 residues in the CDR3. The CDR3 DNA reads TGTGCCAGCAGTTACTCGACGGCGGGATGGTATGGCTACACCTTC. Translating it yields CASSYSTAGWYGYTF.

The chain employs TRBV19 and TRBJ1-1; no reliable D call. The CDR3 totals 16 residues. CDR1 LNHDA and CDR2 SQIVND come from the germline V gene (reference sequence). Trimming removed 3 bases from V and 1 base from J, with 15 bases in between. CDR3 nucleotide sequence: TGTGCCAGTAGTATTCCATATTCCGGAGAGAACACTGAAGCTTTCTTT. This sequence encodes CASSIPYSGENTEAFF. The whole variable domain, filled in from reference TRBV19 and TRBJ1-1, reads DGGITQSPKYLFRKEGQNVTLSCEQNLNHDAMYWYRQDPGQGLRLIYYSQIVNDFQKGDIAEGYSVSREKKESFPLTVTSAQKNPTAFYLCASSIPYSGENTEAFFGQGTRLTVV.

The CDR3 protein is CASSSYRHSQETQYF. CDR3 DNA: TGTGCCAGCAGCTCGTACAGACACTCCCAAGAGACCCAGTACTTC. This chain joins TRBV7-8 and TRBJ2-5; D ambiguous. CDR1 and CDR2 from the germline V gene are SGHVS and FQNEAQ. The CDR3 runs to 15 residues. The V end was cut by 4 bases, the J end by 1 base, with 13 bases between.

In DNA, the CDR3 is TGTGCCAGCAGGGGTATTCCAGTCCGAGGGAGCAATCAGCCCCAGCATTTT. Translating gives CASRGIPVRGSNQPQHF. V and J are TRBV6-4 and TRBJ1-5; D is unclear. CDR3 length: 17 residues. Deletions cut 6 bases from V and 1 base from J, with 19 bases between. CDR1 is MRHNA and CDR2 is SNTAGT in the germline V gene.

The chain combines TRBV11-2 with TRBJ1-2, with 9 bases that match TRBD1. There are 16 residues in the CDR3. Trimming cost V 5 bases and J 2 bases; bases outside gene matches: 9. Per germline, CDR1 SGHAT and CDR2 FQNNGV. CDR3 sequence: CASSPGRGQGNYGYTF. DNA of the CDR3: TGTGCCAGCAGCCCAGGTAGAGGACAGGGGAACTATGGCTACACCTTC.